The present T cell receptor beta chain was sequenced within a study of shared clonotypes between healthy human individuals. Sequencing used immunoSEQ multiplex PCR; TCRdb keeps in-frame clones, though not all of them. The sample holds around 2,000,000 clones, about 94% seen once. Germline V gives CDR1 SEHNR, CDR2 FQNEAQ (reference sequence). The CDR3 length is 17 residues. Trimming removed 5 bases from V and 0 bases from J, with 16 bases in between. Terminally differentiated effector memory CD45RA+ cells were left out of the naive CD8 fraction, which was CD45RO-negative and positively selected for CCR7.

Sequenced material: naive CD8+ T cells sorted from blood. The clonotype was recovered from a man aged 18 to 30 in good health. The chain couples TRBV7-9 to TRBJ1-4; D unclear. In DNA, the CDR3 is TGTGCCAGCAGCGCCCCCACATCGGGTACAACTAATGAAAAACTGTTTTTT. Encoded protein: CASSAPTSGTTNEKLFF.